These T cell receptor beta chains were read from a single sample in a study of B cell selection in AIRE deficiency. Sequencing was performed with immunoSEQ multiplex PCR; in TCRdb, only in-frame clones are kept and a portion is missing. The table records about 26,000 clones, about 90% of them present only once. Sequenced material: CD4+CD25+ Tregs sorted from PBMCs. These receptors originate from a human donor in good health. The CDR3 runs from the conserved cysteine through the conserved F or W. D genes are given only for firm matches. Clone size is given for some rows only: seen once, a few or many times, or a class if the clone is expanded.

V	J	D	size	CDR3	DNA
TRBV5-1	TRBJ2-5	-	-	CASSQTETQYF	TGCGCCAGCAGCCAAACGGAGACCCAGTACTTC
TRBV14	TRBJ1-1	-	-	CASSQVQLNTEAFF	TGTGCCAGCAGCCAAGTACAGTTGAACACTGAAGCTTTCTTT
TRBV2	TRBJ1-2	TRBD1	-	CANRQGRGNGYTF	TGTGCCAACCGACAGGGGAGGGGAAATGGCTACACCTTC
TRBV10-3	TRBJ1-3	-	-	CAISPTGYTIYF	TGTGCCATCAGCCCCACGGGCTACACCATATATTTT
TRBV28	TRBJ1-2	TRBD1	-	CASSSRGRTYGYTF	TGTGCCAGCAGTTCTAGGGGGCGGACCTATGGCTACACCTTC
TRBV19	TRBJ1-1	TRBD1	-	CASSRTGTGNTEAFF	TGTGCCAGTAGCCGGACCGGGACAGGGAACACTGAAGCTTTCTTT
TRBV15	TRBJ1-2	TRBD1	-	CATSPQVDRDYGYTF	TGTGCCACCAGCCCCCAGGTGGACAGGGACTATGGCTACACCTTC
TRBV30	TRBJ2-1	-	-	CAWSYSSYNEQFF	TGTGCCTGGAGTTATTCCTCCTACAATGAGCAGTTCTTC
TRBV19	TRBJ2-2	-	-	CASRRGKDTGELFF	TGTGCCAGTAGGAGGGGGAAAGACACCGGGGAGCTGTTTTTT
TRBV30	TRBJ1-1	-	-	CAWSVRGLNTEAFF	TGTGCCTGGAGTGTTCGGGGGCTGAACACTGAAGCTTTCTTT
TRBV19	TRBJ1-2	TRBD1	-	CASSTPGQGASGYTF	TGTGCCAGTAGTACCCCGGGACAGGGGGCTAGTGGCTACACCTTC
TRBV5-1	TRBJ2-7	-	-	CASSLGWAYEQYF	TGCGCCAGCAGCTTGGGGTGGGCCTACGAGCAGTACTTC
TRBV10-1	TRBJ2-3	TRBD2	-	CASSGSRRGAWDTQYF	TGCGCCAGCAGTGGGTCCCGGCGGGGGGCATGGGATACGCAGTATTTT
TRBV5-1	TRBJ1-3	-	-	CASSLGGSSGNTIYF	TGCGCCAGCAGCTTGGGCGGCAGCTCTGGAAACACCATATATTTT
TRBV7-9	TRBJ2-3	TRBD2	-	CASSFLAGYSDTQYF	TGTGCCAGCAGCTTTCTAGCGGGGTACTCAGATACGCAGTATTTT
TRBV7-8	TRBJ1-1	-	-	CASSLTDMNTEAFF	TGTGCCAGCAGCTTGACAGACATGAACACTGAAGCTTTCTTT
TRBV7-4	TRBJ2-3	-	-	CASSPRTTTDTQYF	TGTGCCAGCAGCCCACGGACAACCACAGATACGCAGTATTTT
TRBV7-2	TRBJ1-6	-	few	CASSLLGDNSPLHF	TGTGCCAGCAGCTTATTGGGAGATAATTCACCCCTCCACTTT
TRBV7-2	TRBJ2-1	-	-	CASSMGSNEQFF	TGTGCCAGCTCCATGGGGAGCAATGAGCAGTTCTTC
TRBV6-6	TRBJ1-2	TRBD1	-	CASSYSPGQGYGYTF	TGTGCCAGCAGTTACTCGCCGGGACAGGGCTATGGCTACACCTTC
TRBV5-1	TRBJ2-1	TRBD1	-	CASMDRGIYNEQFF	TGCGCCAGCATGGACAGGGGGATCTACAATGAGCAGTTCTTC
TRBV7-8	TRBJ2-7	TRBD2	once	CASSPPERGNEQYF	TGTGCCAGCAGCCCCCCCGAGCGGGGTAACGAGCAGTACTTC
TRBV6-1	TRBJ2-3	-	-	CASSETGFHTDTQYF	TGTGCCAGCAGTGAAACCGGGTTCCACACAGATACGCAGTATTTT
TRBV28	TRBJ1-1	-	-	CASKGQSNTEAFF	TGTGCCAGCAAAGGGCAGAGTAACACTGAAGCTTTCTTT
TRBV7-2	TRBJ1-1	-	-	CASSLIQGNTEAFF	TGTGCCAGCAGCTTAATTCAGGGTAACACTGAAGCTTTCTTT
TRBV28	TRBJ1-4	-	-	CASSFFTTNEKLFF	TGTGCCAGCAGTTTTTTTACAACTAATGAAAAACTGTTTTTT
TRBV6-6	TRBJ1-1	TRBD1	-	CASSYSTQGGRTEAFF	TGTGCCAGCAGTTACTCCACCCAGGGGGGCCGTACTGAAGCTTTCTTT
TRBV30	TRBJ2-7	-	-	CAWNRGTDEQYF	TGTGCCTGGAATCGGGGAACGGACGAGCAGTACTTC
TRBV5-8	TRBJ1-3	-	-	CASSLAFMFSGNTIYF	TGTGCCAGCAGCCTAGCTTTCATGTTCTCTGGAAACACCATATATTTT
TRBV5-4	TRBJ2-1	-	-	CATLGGATYNEQFF	TGTGCCACCCTTGGTGGGGCTACCTACAATGAGCAGTTCTTC
TRBV18	TRBJ1-6	-	-	CASSPGPSSYNSPLHF	TGTGCCAGCTCACCAGGCCCGAGCTCCTATAATTCACCCCTCCACTTT
TRBV15	TRBJ2-3	-	few	CATWRGLDTDTQYF	TGTGCCACCTGGAGGGGGCTGGACACAGATACGCAGTATTTT
TRBV9	TRBJ2-3	-	-	CASSVSPHFGPDTQYF	TGTGCCAGCAGCGTATCGCCGCACTTTGGCCCAGATACGCAGTATTTT
TRBV7-3	TRBJ2-2	-	-	CASSLQGETGELFF	TGTGCCAGCAGCTTACAGGGAGAGACCGGGGAGCTGTTTTTT
TRBV4-2	TRBJ2-3	-	-	CASSQEGSKLDTQYF	TGTGCCAGCAGCCAAGAAGGATCGAAACTTGATACGCAGTATTTT
TRBV5-1	TRBJ1-1	TRBD1	few	CASSSAGTGGTEAFF	TGCGCCAGCAGCTCTGCCGGGACAGGGGGCACTGAAGCTTTCTTT
TRBV18	TRBJ2-7	TRBD1	-	CASSQRTGGPSYEQYF	TGTGCCAGCTCACAGCGAACAGGGGGCCCGTCCTACGAGCAGTACTTC
TRBV5-1	TRBJ2-7	TRBD1	-	CASSRGQGQSYEQYF	TGCGCCAGCAGCAGGGGACAGGGGCAGTCCTACGAGCAGTACTTC
TRBV11-2	TRBJ1-3	-	-	CASSLAFSGNTIYF	TGTGCCAGCAGCTTAGCTTTCTCTGGAAACACCATATATTTT
TRBV19	TRBJ2-3	TRBD2	-	CASSRAGEPTDTQYF	TGTGCCAGTAGTAGGGCGGGGGAACCCACAGATACGCAGTATTTT
TRBV6-6	TRBJ1-2	TRBD1	once	CASSYTGEAYGYTF	TGTGCCAGCAGTTACACAGGGGAGGCCTATGGCTACACCTTC
TRBV20-1	TRBJ2-7	-	-	CSARRTDEQYF	TGCAGTGCTAGGCGAACAGACGAGCAGTACTTC
TRBV11-3	TRBJ1-2	TRBD1	-	CASSSTGTHTF	TGTGCCAGCAGCTCGACAGGGACTCACACCTTC
TRBV6-1	TRBJ1-2	-	-	CASSELRNYGYTF	TGTGCCAGCAGTGAATTACGGAACTATGGCTACACCTTC
TRBV29-1	TRBJ1-2	-	-	CSVPRLQGGPYGYTF	TGCAGCGTTCCGCGCCTACAGGGAGGTCCCTATGGCTACACCTTC
TRBV29-1	TRBJ2-1	TRBD1	-	CSVAGQQIVLGPNEQFF	TGCAGCGTTGCGGGACAGCAGATAGTATTGGGCCCCAATGAGCAGTTCTTC
TRBV10-1	TRBJ2-7	TRBD2	-	CASTGLATGEQYF	TGCGCCAGCACCGGACTAGCGACGGGGGAGCAGTACTTC